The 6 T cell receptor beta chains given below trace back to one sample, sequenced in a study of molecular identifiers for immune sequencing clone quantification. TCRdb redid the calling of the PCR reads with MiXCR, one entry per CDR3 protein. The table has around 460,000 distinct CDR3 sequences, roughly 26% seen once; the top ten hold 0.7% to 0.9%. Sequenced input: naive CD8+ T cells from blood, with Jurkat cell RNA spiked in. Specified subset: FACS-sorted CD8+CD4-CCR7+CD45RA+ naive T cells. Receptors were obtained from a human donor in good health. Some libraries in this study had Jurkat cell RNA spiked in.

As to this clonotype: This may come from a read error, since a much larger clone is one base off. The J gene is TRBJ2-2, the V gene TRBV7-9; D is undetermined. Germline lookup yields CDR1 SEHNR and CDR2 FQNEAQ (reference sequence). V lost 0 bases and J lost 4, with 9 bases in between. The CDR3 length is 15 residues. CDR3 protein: CASSLAEKITGELFF. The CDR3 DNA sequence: TGTGCCAGCAGCTTAGCGGAGAAGATCACCGGGGAGCTGTTTTTT.

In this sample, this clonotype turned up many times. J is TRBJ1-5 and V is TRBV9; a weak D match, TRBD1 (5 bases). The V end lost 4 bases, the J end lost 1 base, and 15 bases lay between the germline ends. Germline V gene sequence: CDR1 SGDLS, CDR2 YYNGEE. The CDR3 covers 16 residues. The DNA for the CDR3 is TGTGCCAGCAGCTTCAACGGGGGTGGGAGCAATCAGCCCCAGCATTTT. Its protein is CASSFNGGGSNQPQHF.

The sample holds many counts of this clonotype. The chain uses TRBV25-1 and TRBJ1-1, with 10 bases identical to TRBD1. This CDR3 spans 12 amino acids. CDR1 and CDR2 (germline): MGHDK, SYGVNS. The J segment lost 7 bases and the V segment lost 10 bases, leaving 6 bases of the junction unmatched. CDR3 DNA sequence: TGTGCCACGACAGGGGGCTGGGATGAAGCTTTCTTT. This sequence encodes CATTGGWDEAFF. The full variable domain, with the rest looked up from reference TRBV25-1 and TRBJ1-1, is EADIYQTPRYLVIGTGKKITLECSQTMGHDKMYWYQQDPGMELHLIHYSYGVNSTEKGDLSSESTVSRIRTEHFPLTLESARPSHTSQYLCATTGGWDEAFFGQGTRLTVV.

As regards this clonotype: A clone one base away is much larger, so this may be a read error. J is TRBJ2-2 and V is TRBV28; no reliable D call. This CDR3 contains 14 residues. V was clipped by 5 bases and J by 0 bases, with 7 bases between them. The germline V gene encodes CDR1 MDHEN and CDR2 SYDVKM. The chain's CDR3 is CASSEDSNTGELFF. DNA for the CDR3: TGTGCCAGCAGTGAAGACTCGAACACCGGGGAGCTGTTTTTT. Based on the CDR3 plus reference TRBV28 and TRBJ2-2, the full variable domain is DVKVTQSSRYLVKRTGEKVFLECVQDMDHENMFWYRQDPGLGLRLIYFSYDVKMKEKGDIPEGYSVSREKKERFSLILESASTNQTSMYLCASSEDSNTGELFFGEGSRLTVL.

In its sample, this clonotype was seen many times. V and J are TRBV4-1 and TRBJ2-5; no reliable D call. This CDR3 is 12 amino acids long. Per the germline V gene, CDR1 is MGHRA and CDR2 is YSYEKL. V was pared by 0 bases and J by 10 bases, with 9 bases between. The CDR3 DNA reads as TGCGCCAGCAGCCAAGATCCGGCCTGCCAGTACTTC. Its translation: CASSQDPACQYF.

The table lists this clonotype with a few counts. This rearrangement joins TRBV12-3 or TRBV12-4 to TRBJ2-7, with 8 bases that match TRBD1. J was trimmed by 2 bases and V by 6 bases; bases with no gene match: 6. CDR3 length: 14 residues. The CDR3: CASSPTGEPYEQYF. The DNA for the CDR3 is TGTGCCAGCAGCCCGACAGGGGAGCCCTACGAGCAGTACTTC.